This TCR beta chain was captured by sequencing in a study of control samples from healthy donors and cancer patients. V lost 5 bases, J lost 5 bases, and 16 bases lay in between. CDR1 and CDR2 (germline): SEHNR, FQNEAQ (reference sequence). The CDR3 sequence is 14 residues long. The protocol was immunoSEQ multiplex PCR, while the TCRdb copy is restricted to in-frame clones and leaves out a portion. The sample holds some 130,000 clones, about 93% seen once. This clone was recorded a few times. The TCR was taken from a man aged 50 to 60 with head and neck cancer. The rearrangement joins TRBV7-9 to TRBJ2-7, with D perhaps matching TRBD1 (5 bases). Sequenced sample: PBMCs. CDR3 protein: CASSHRIQGDEQYF. DNA for the CDR3: TGTGCCAGCAGCCACAGGATCCAGGGCGACGAGCAGTACTTC. Using reference TRBV7-9 and TRBJ2-7 for the parts outside the CDR3, the full variable domain is DTGVSQNPRHKITKRGQNVTFRCDPISEHNRLYWYRQTLGQGPEFLTYFQNEAQLEKSRLLSDRFSAERPKGSFSTLEIQRTEQGDSAMYLCASSHRIQGDEQYFGPGTRLTVT.